These 30 T cell receptor beta chains were sequenced from one sample in a study of cytomegalovirus exposure and HLA in healthy donors. Vbeta (60) and Jbeta (13) primers were used in the PCR. The repertoire was sequenced with immunoSEQ multiplex PCR; TCRdb's copy has only in-frame clones and lacks some. The data contain roughly 160,000 clones, 65% to 80% of them singletons. The sample comprised PBMCs. These receptors were taken from a woman in her fifties or sixties in good health and CMV-seropositive.

This clone appeared once. V is TRBV18 and J is TRBJ1-5, with D possibly matching TRBD1 (6 bases). V lost 0 bases to trimming and J lost 3 bases, with 9 bases between them. CDR1 is KGHSH and CDR2 is LQKENI in the germline V gene. This CDR3 is 15 amino acids long. The DNA for the CDR3 is TGTGCCAGCTCACCACCGACAGGACCCAATCAGCCCCAGCATTTT. Translation gives CASSPPTGPNQPQHF.

The chain joins TRBV5-1 to TRBJ2-2; D possibly corresponds to TRBD2 (5 bases). Trimming cost V 1 base and J 1 base, with 11 bases left between them. This CDR3 region has 16 residues. Germline lookup yields CDR1 SGHRS and CDR2 YFSETQ. The CDR3 DNA reads as TGCGCCAGCAGCTTGTTTAGTGCGGGGAACACCGGGGAGCTGTTTTTT. Translation: CASSLFSAGNTGELFF.

The chain combines TRBV7-9 with TRBJ2-1; D perhaps matches TRBD1 (6 bases). V was cut by 5 bases and J by 1 base, with 18 bases left in between. The V gene's germline CDR1 is SEHNR and CDR2 FQNEAQ (reference sequence). The CDR3 runs to 17 residues. The CDR3: CASSPGRARGSYNEQFF. DNA of the CDR3: TGTGCCAGCAGCCCCGGCCGGGCCAGGGGATCCTACAATGAGCAGTTCTTC.

The V and J genes are TRBV7-2 and TRBJ1-2; D gene uncertain. The V gene's germline CDR1 is SGHTA and CDR2 FQGNSA. The CDR3 spans 12 residues. Trimming took 2 bases from V and 8 from J, leaving 9 bases between them. CDR3 DNA sequence: TGTGCCAGCAGCTTAATGGGGAGCGGCTACACCTTC. Its translation: CASSLMGSGYTF.

This clone was seen only a few times. V usage is TRBV7-9 and J usage is TRBJ2-1; TRBD2 matches at 9 bases. The V segment lost 1 base and the J segment 7 bases; nucleotides outside the gene matches: 8. Germline loops: CDR1 SEHNR, CDR2 FQNEAQ (reference sequence). The length of the CDR3 is 16 residues. CDR3 DNA: TGTGCCAGCAGCTTAGGGACTAGCGCCTCAGGGAATGAGCAGTTCTTC. This translates into CASSLGTSASGNEQFF.

About this clone: Additional DNA sequences in this sample encode the identical CDR3. The chain links TRBV9 to TRBJ2-1, with D tentatively TRBD2 (6 bases). From germline, CDR1 is SGDLS and CDR2 YYNGEE. Between the trimmed V and J ends, which lost 5 bases and 4 bases, there was a span of 10 bases. The length of the CDR3 is 13 residues. CDR3 residues: CASSRDSYNEQFF. The CDR3, as DNA: TGTGCCAGCAGTCGGGACTCTTACAATGAGCAGTTCTTC.

In its sample, this clone was seen once. V is TRBV6-1 and J is TRBJ1-4, with 8 bases that match TRBD1. The CDR3 has 14 residues. The V gene end was trimmed by 3 bases and the J gene end by 8 bases; junction bases not matched to a gene: 5. Germline loops: CDR1 MNHNS, CDR2 SASEGT. The CDR3 loop reads CASSDDRGREKLFF. CDR3 nucleotide sequence: TGTGCCAGCAGTGACGACAGGGGAAGGGAAAAACTGTTTTTT.

The chain joins TRBV6-5 to TRBJ1-5; tentatively, D is TRBD1 (5 bases). The CDR3 is 13 residues long. Germline V lookup: CDR1 MNHEY, CDR2 SVGAGI. V lost 6 bases and J lost 7, with 13 bases in between. The DNA for the CDR3 is TGTGCCAGCAGCCAGGGCGCAGCGCAGCCCCAGCATTTT. It specifies CASSQGAAQPQHF.

This clone was observed a few times. The V call is TRBV11-3, the J call TRBJ1-1, with a tentative D call TRBD1 (5 bases). The germline V gene has CDR1 SGHNT and CDR2 YENEEA. This CDR3 spans 16 amino acids. Trimming shortened V by 1 base and J by 7 bases, and 19 bases separated the two germline ends. CDR3 region: CASSLGVRAGGDEAFF. CDR3 DNA sequence: TGTGCCAGCAGCTTAGGAGTCAGGGCAGGCGGGGATGAAGCTTTCTTT.

The chain has TRBV4-3 and TRBJ1-2; 11 nucleotides match TRBD1. The V segment lost 6 bases and the J segment 7 bases; nucleotides outside the gene matches: 7. This CDR3 has 14 residues. CDR1 is LGHNA, CDR2 YSLEER, per germline. This chain's CDR3 is CASSPGTGGFGYTF. For the CDR3, the DNA is TGCGCCAGCAGTCCCGGGACAGGGGGTTTTGGCTACACCTTC.

There are a few counts of this clone. V and J are TRBV7-2 and TRBJ1-5; D is possibly TRBD1 (6 bases). The germline CDR1 and CDR2 sequences are SGHTA and FQGNSA. CDR3 size: 15 residues. The germline V and J ends were trimmed by 2 bases and 5 bases, with 13 bases remaining between them. CDR3 coding DNA: TGTGCCAGCAGCTTATCCTCAGGGGAGTATCAGCCCCAGCATTTT. It codes for CASSLSSGEYQPQHF. Full variable domain (rest looked up from reference TRBV7-2 and TRBJ1-5): GAGVSQSPSNKVTEKGKDVELRCDPISGHTALYWYRQSLGQGLEFLIYFQGNSAPDKSGLPSDRFSAERTGGSVSTLTIQRTQQEDSAVYLCASSLSSGEYQPQHFGDGTRLSIL.

V and J are TRBV18 and TRBJ2-2; 8 bases align to TRBD1. This CDR3 spans 17 amino acids. The junction had 8 bases not matched to a gene; V was cut back by 3 bases and J by 2 bases. The V gene's germline CDR1 is KGHSH and CDR2 LQKENI. The CDR3 nucleotides read TGTGCCAGCTCACCCATCGGGACAGGAGTTAACACCGGGGAGCTGTTTTTT. This codes for CASSPIGTGVNTGELFF.

The chain is built from TRBV5-4 and TRBJ2-3; 15 nucleotides line up with TRBD2. CDR3 length: 17 residues. CDR1 is SGHNT, CDR2 YYREEE, per germline (reference sequence). J gave up 6 bases and V 2 bases, and 7 bases lay outside the gene matches. The DNA of the CDR3 is TGTGCCAGCAGCTTCAACGGACTAGCGGGAGGGCCTGATACGCAGTATTTT. Translation: CASSFNGLAGGPDTQYF.

The genes are TRBV11-3 and TRBJ1-1; the D gene is possibly TRBD1 (5 bases). Germline V gene sequence: CDR1 SGHNT, CDR2 YENEEA. Trimming left V 3 bases short and J 3 bases short, with 8 bases between. CDR3 length equals 13 residues. CDR3 sequence reads: CASSFQGDTEAFF. In nucleotides, the CDR3 is TGTGCCAGCAGCTTTCAGGGCGACACTGAAGCTTTCTTT. The entire variable domain, with the rest obtained from reference TRBV11-3 and TRBJ1-1, is as follows: EAGVVQSPRYKIIEKKQPVAFWCNPISGHNTLYWYLQNLGQGPELLIRYENEEAVDDSQLPKDRFSAERLKGVDSTLKIQPAELGDSAVYLCASSFQGDTEAFFGQGTRLTVV.

This clone has a single count. The V call is TRBV5-4, the J call TRBJ2-5; TRBD1 is a possible D gene (5 bases). The germline gives CDR1 SGHNT, CDR2 YYREEE (reference sequence). This CDR3 region has 14 residues. V lost 4 bases, J lost 7 bases, and 17 bases lay in between. The CDR3 DNA sequence: TGTGCCAGCAGCGGTGACAGTCGGATGTCGACCCAGTACTTC. It yields the protein CASSGDSRMSTQYF.

The V call is TRBV11-2, the J call TRBJ2-2, with 7 bases lining up with TRBD1. In germline, CDR1 is SGHAT, CDR2 FQNNGV. The CDR3 is made up of 15 amino acids. V shed 5 bases, J shed 7 bases, and the junction held 10 bases outside the gene matches. This CDR3 is CASSLGDSSGGELFF. CDR3 in DNA: TGTGCCAGCAGCCTCGGGGACAGCTCCGGCGGGGAGCTGTTTTTT.

In this sample, this clone turned up a few times. This chain links TRBV2 with TRBJ1-4; D uncertain. V was cut by 6 bases and J by 5 bases, with 4 bases left in between. Per germline, CDR1 SNHLY and CDR2 FYNNEI. The CDR3 totals 11 residues. CDR3 in amino acids: CASSKNEKLFF. CDR3 in DNA: TGTGCCAGCAGCAAAAATGAAAAACTGTTTTTT.

The CDR3 DNA is TGTGCCAGCAGCGCAAGCTCCGGGACTAGCGGGGTCCCCGGGAGGGAGCAGTACTTC. It translates to CASSASSGTSGVPGREQYF. This sequence joins TRBV7-2 and TRBJ2-5; 13 nucleotides line up with TRBD2. The ends lost 5 bases at V and 11 bases at J; junction bases unmatched: 23. Germline V CDR1 and CDR2: SGHTA, FQGNSA. The CDR3 is made up of 19 amino acids.

The chain has TRBV6-5 and TRBJ1-2; D may be TRBD1 (6 bases). The germline V gene has CDR1 MNHEY and CDR2 SVGAGI. Trimming cost V 5 bases and J 6 bases, with 19 bases left between them. The CDR3 is 15 residues long. CDR3 coding DNA: TGTGCCAGCAGTACCCGGGACATCGGTATTAATGGCTACACCTTC. Translating it yields CASSTRDIGINGYTF.

Worth noting for this clone: At one end the junction does not follow the germline gene, possibly because of a read error. The rearrangement uses TRBV7-2 and TRBJ2-1; TRBD2 agrees at 7 bases. The CDR3 is 13 amino acids. CDR1 SGHTA and CDR2 FQGNSA come from the germline V gene. Here the CDR3 DNA reads TGTGCCAGCAGCTTAGCCGAGACTAGCCGTCAACTCTTC. Protein: CASSLAETSRQLF.

The chain carries TRBV15 and TRBJ2-5; TRBD1 matches at 9 bases. The assigned J gene may be wrong: the sequence end matches TRBJ2-7 better. CDR1 is LNHNV, CDR2 YYDKDF, per germline (reference sequence). CDR3 size: 13 residues. In nucleotides, the CDR3 is TGTGCCACCAGCGCGGGACAGGGTCACGAGCAGTACTTC. It translates to CATSAGQGHEQYF.

The chain carries TRBV7-9 and TRBJ1-1; a possible D gene is TRBD1 (6 bases). CDR1 and CDR2 (germline): SEHNR, FQNEAQ (reference sequence). The CDR3 loop spans 16 amino acids. The ends were cut back, 4 bases at V and 4 bases at J, with 19 bases in the middle. Written as DNA, the CDR3 is TGTGCCAGCAGCTCTCAAGGGGGTCACCCGACCACTGAAGCTTTCTTT. This gives the protein CASSSQGGHPTTEAFF.

This clone appeared a few times. The chain couples TRBV4-3 to TRBJ2-1; TRBD2 matches 11 bases. V trimming: 2 bases; J trimming: 9 bases; junction bases outside the gene matches: 3. Per germline, CDR1 LGHNA and CDR2 YSLEER. The CDR3 sequence is 14 residues long. The CDR3 loop reads CASSQLLAGGEQFF. The CDR3 DNA follows: TGCGCCAGCAGCCAACTCCTAGCGGGAGGTGAGCAGTTCTTC.

The chain recombines TRBV6-1 with TRBJ1-6; D is possibly TRBD1 (5 bases). CDR1 is MNHNS, CDR2 SASEGT, per germline. CDR3 size: 14 residues. V lost 11 bases and J 6 bases, leaving 17 bases between the germline ends. The CDR3 sequence: CASTMGQINSPLHF. Here the CDR3 DNA reads TGTGCCTCAACCATGGGGCAGATTAATTCACCCCTCCACTTT.

The DNA of the CDR3 is TGTGCCAGCAGTCTTAATGAGCAGTTCTTC. Residues: CASSLNEQFF. This chain links TRBV2 with TRBJ2-1; D is uncertain. Looked up from germline, CDR1 is SNHLY and CDR2 is FYNNEI. This CDR3 contains 10 residues. Deletions cut 5 bases from V and 7 bases from J, with 3 bases between.

The genes are TRBV7-6 and TRBJ2-5, with TRBD2 matching over 12 bases. This CDR3 spans 15 amino acids. CDR1 is SGHVS and CDR2 is FNYEAQ in the germline V gene. Trimming at V came to 6 bases and at J to 3 bases, leaving 5 bases not matched to a gene. CDR3 region: CASSRRLAGEETQYF. CDR3 DNA: TGTGCCAGCAGTCGTAGACTAGCGGGGGAAGAGACCCAGTACTTC.

This rearrangement joins TRBV5-1 to TRBJ1-5, with 8 nucleotides matching TRBD1. The CDR3 runs 16 residues. Germline V CDR1 and CDR2: SGHRS, YFSETQ. V was pared by 4 bases and J by 4 bases, with 10 bases of the junction left unmatched. The CDR3 protein is CASSPGFGQGNQPQHF. The CDR3 nucleotides are TGCGCCAGCAGCCCCGGGTTCGGACAGGGAAATCAGCCCCAGCATTTT. The variable domain in full, with the rest retrieved from reference TRBV5-1 and TRBJ1-5, is KAGVTQTPRYLIKTRGQQVTLSCSPISGHRSVSWYQQTPGQGLQFLFEYFSETQRNKGNFPGRFSGRQFSNSRSEMNVSTLELGDSALYLCASSPGFGQGNQPQHFGDGTRLSIL.

The gene calls are TRBV6-1 and TRBJ2-5, with 8 bases matching TRBD1. Per the germline V gene, CDR1 is MNHNS and CDR2 is SASEGT. V dropped 3 bases and J dropped 7; count of bases not matched to a gene: 13. The CDR3 consists of 16 residues. CDR3 sequence (DNA): TGTGCCAGCAGTGACCCACAGGGGGGCTTAAGTGGGACCCAGTACTTC. Protein product: CASSDPQGGLSGTQYF.

The chain uses TRBV28 and TRBJ2-3; D not resolved. The germline V gene has CDR1 MDHEN and CDR2 SYDVKM. V was shortened by 6 bases and J by 9 bases, with 13 bases between the two germline ends. The CDR3 extends over 12 amino acids. CDR3 amino acids: CASSPHGATQYF. The CDR3 region has the DNA TGTGCCAGCAGCCCCCACGGAGCAACGCAGTATTTT.

The J gene is TRBJ2-2, the V gene TRBV19, with 12 bases aligning to TRBD2. The V gene end was trimmed by 4 bases and the J gene end by 11 bases; junction bases not matched to a gene: 5. CDR3 length: 14 residues. CDR1 and CDR2 from the germline V gene are LNHDA and SQIVND (reference sequence). The CDR3 DNA is TGTGCCAGTAGTAAACTAGCGGGAGGCATAGAGCTGTTTTTT. Translating gives CASSKLAGGIELFF.